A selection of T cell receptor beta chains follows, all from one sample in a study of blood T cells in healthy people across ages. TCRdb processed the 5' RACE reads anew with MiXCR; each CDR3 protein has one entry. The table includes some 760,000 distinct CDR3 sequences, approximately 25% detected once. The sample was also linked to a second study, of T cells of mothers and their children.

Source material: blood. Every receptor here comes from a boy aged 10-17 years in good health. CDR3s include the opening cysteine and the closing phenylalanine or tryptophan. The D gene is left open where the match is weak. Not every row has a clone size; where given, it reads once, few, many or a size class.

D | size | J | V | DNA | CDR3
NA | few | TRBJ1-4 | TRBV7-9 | TGTGCCAGCAGCCCTACCGGGGACGAAAAACTGTTTTTT | CASSPTGDEKLFF
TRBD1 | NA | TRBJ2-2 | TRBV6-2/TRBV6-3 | TGTGCCAGCAGTTCTAACAGGGGGTCGGACACCGGGGAGCTGTTTTTT | CASSSNRGSDTGELFF
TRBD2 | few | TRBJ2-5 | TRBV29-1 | TGCAGCGCCCAACGGGGGGGGCCGTACCAAGAGACCCAGTACTTC | CSAQRGGPYQETQYF
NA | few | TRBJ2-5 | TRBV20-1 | TGCAGTGCTAGAGAAGTCGGGGAGGAGACCCAGTACTTC | CSAREVGEETQYF
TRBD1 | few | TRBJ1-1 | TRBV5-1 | TGCGCCAGCAGCTGGTCCTTGGGACAGAAGAACACTGAAGCTTTCTTT | CASSWSLGQKNTEAFF
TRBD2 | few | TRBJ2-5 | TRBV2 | TGTGCCAGCAATGGAGCGGGGGGCGAAGAGACCCAGTACTTC | CASNGAGGEETQYF
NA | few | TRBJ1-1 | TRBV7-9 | TGTGCCAGCAGCTTAGTTCAGGGCATGAACACTGAAGCTTTCTTT | CASSLVQGMNTEAFF
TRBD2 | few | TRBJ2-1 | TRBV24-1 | TGTGCCACCAGCGGGGGGAGCGGGAGGTTTGAGCAGTTCTTC | CATSGGSGRFEQFF
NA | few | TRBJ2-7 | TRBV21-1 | TGTGCCAGCAGCAAAGCGAGCAGGGGGCTAAACTACGAGCAGTACTTC | CASSKASRGLNYEQYF
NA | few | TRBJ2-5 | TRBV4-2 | TGTGCCAGCAGCCAAGGGTGGTCGGGGGAGACCCAGTACTTC | CASSQGWSGETQYF
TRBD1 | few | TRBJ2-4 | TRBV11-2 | TGTGCCAGCAGCTTAAGGGTCGGGAAGGGGGCGAGTAACATTCAGTACTTC | CASSLRVGKGASNIQYF